The source of this T cell receptor beta chain is a study of shared clonotypes between healthy human individuals (dated by TCRdb to 2020 to 2021). Regarding the research as a whole: Three men and a couple of women, aged 18 to 49 years, made up the cohort. For each donor, three plates each were used for CD4 naive and CD4 memory, two plates were used for CD8 naive, and one plate was used for CD8 memory. To estimate repertoire size and how much clonotypes are shared between individuals, the study performed deep sequencing of blood TCR repertoires from 4 to 6 healthy adults. Different laboratories and diverse techniques were used to prepare libraries and sequence TCR repertoires, to increase sequencing depth and limit assay-specific biases. Between about 0.8 and 9 billion PBMCs per donor were obtained by leukapheresis. On the study overall, not on this receptor specifically: The small number of donors limited the genetic and exposure-history diversity represented. Incomplete sequencing was indicated by rarefaction of sorted-subset datasets, despite the large sequencing depth. Clonotypes shared by all four sorted-subset donors showed higher generation probabilities than non-shared clonotypes. Sampling was limited to blood, and TCR repertoires in tissue likely differ from TCR repertoires in blood. Based on pairwise subsampling, the degree of clonotype sharing among donors was expected to be affected by sequencing depth. Naive subsets generally had larger estimated clonotype richness than memory subsets. Sharing across several donors was observed for about 5% of naive CD4, 3% to 3.5% of naive CD8, over 2% of memory CD4, and roughly 0.43% of memory CD8 clonotypes.

CDR3 length: 13 amino acids, cysteine to phenylalanine. The retained sequence is limited to the CDR3, 39 bases, with the frame set at the first base. The germline V gene (reference sequence) provides CDR1 MNHEY and CDR2 SMNVEV. Trimming removed 0 bases from V and 3 bases from J, leaving 5 bases between the germline ends. CD8 naive samples were CD45RO-negative cells positively selected for CCR7, giving a CD45RA+CCR7+ population that excluded TemRA cells. The donors were healthy, HIV-negative adults who had no recently reported acute infections or vaccinations. Only Caucasian adults living in Nashville, Tennessee, USA were represented among the donors. After blood collection by leukapheresis, PBMCs were isolated using Ficoll-Histopaque density gradient centrifugation and then cryopreserved in the vapor phase of liquid nitrogen. Analytical flow cytometry was used to check the purity and quantity of every magnetically sorted T cell population. Genomic DNA was isolated from every sorted fraction and measured by UV absorbance on a Nanodrop 2000c.

Concerning this clone itself: Which antigen it targets is not known. No base quality information exists; no much larger clone differs at one position. Other DNA sequences from this sample encode an identical CDR3 as well.

TCR CDR3 regions were amplified from genomic DNA by multiplex PCR using the deep immunoSEQ assay. Extracted genomic DNA from each cell subset was spread evenly across all wells of several immunoSEQ 96-well plates, with each plate serving as a replicate. Each replicate PCR for sorted subsets received around 200 ng genomic DNA, equal to tens of thousands of T cell genomes. The purified libraries were quantified using a Qubit 3.0 fluorometer, sized with a Bioanalyzer 2100, and then quantified again using the KAPA Library Quantification kit. Every immunoSEQ 96-well plate was sequenced on a dedicated single-read 150-cycle Illumina NextSeq 550 flow cell. In the authors' own workflow: Because only junctional sequences without quality scores were contained in the immunoSEQ output, filtering matching that applied to full-length reads could not be performed. To assign V/J genes and CDR3, sequences were annotated against IMGT germline references using PyIR, a Python wrapper for IgBLAST v1.9. Reads were filtered out if the reads had weak V/J assignments (E-value above 1e-6), no CDR3, stop codons, out-of-frame junctions, or ambiguous translated residues. V3J clonotypes were defined as sequences sharing the same inferred V gene, J gene, and CDR3 amino acid sequence. Percentage overlap between repertoires was computed as shared unique clonotypes divided by the size of the smaller repertoire. Richness of each repertoire was evaluated using RTK rarefaction, the Chao1 estimator, and Recon v2.1 estimates of unobserved clonotypes. OLGA was used to compute generation probabilities for all TCRbeta clonotypes that the gDNA method yielded from a handful of donors. In TCRdb, the immuneACCESS table is reduced to in-frame sequences with V and J assigned. These tables do not hold every clone; where another copy was compared, an unresolved V gene accounts for under half, and the others remain unexplained. V and J calls and clone size follow that table, whereas D and trimming were derived from the DNA. A total of some 2 million clones appear in this sample, roughly 95% of them only once. In total, the top ten clones hold approximately 1.2% of the sample.

The chain joins TRBV27 to TRBJ1-2, with the D gene uncertain. The sample was naive CD8+ T cells sorted from blood. Taken with the paper, the label for cell subset or site translates to: CD45RA+CCR7+. The source is a young man in good health. The DNA sequence reads TGTGCCAGCAGTTTATCAGAATACTATGGCTACACCTTC. Protein translation: CASSLSEYYGYTF.